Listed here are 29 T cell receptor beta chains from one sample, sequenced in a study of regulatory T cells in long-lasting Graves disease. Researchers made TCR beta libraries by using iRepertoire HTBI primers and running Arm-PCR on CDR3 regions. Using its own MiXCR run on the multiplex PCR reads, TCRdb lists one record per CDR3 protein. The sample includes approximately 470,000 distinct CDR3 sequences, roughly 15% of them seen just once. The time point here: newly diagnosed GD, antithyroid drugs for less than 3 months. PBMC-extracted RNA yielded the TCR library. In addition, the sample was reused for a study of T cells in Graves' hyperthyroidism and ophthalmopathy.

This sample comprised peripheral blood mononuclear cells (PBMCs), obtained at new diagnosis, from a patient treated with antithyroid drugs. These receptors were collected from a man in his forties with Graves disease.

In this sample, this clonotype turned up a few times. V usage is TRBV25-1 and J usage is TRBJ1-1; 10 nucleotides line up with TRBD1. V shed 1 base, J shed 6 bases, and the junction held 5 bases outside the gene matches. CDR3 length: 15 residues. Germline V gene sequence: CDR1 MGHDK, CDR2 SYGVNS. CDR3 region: CASSEWTGGFAEAFF. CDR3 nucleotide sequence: TGTGCCAGCAGTGAATGGACAGGGGGGTTCGCTGAAGCTTTCTTT.

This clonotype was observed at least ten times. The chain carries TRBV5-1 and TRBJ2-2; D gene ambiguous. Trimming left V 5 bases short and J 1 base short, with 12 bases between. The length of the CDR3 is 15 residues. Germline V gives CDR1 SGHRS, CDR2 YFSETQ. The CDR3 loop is CASRPGPQNTGELFF. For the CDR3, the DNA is TGCGCCAGCAGACCCGGGCCGCAGAACACCGGGGAGCTGTTTTTT.

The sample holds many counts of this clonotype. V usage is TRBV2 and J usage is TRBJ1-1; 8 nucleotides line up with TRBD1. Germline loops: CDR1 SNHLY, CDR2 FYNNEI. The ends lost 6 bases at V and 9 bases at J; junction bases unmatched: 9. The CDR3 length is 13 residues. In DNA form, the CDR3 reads TGTGCCAGCAGCGGGACAGGACATATCAAAGCTTTCTTT. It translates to CASSGTGHIKAFF.

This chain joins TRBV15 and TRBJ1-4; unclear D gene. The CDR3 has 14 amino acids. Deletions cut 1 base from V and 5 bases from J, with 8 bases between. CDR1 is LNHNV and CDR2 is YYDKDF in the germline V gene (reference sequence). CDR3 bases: TGTGCCACCAGCAGAGCGGGGAGGAATGAAAAACTGTTTTTT. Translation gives CATSRAGRNEKLFF.

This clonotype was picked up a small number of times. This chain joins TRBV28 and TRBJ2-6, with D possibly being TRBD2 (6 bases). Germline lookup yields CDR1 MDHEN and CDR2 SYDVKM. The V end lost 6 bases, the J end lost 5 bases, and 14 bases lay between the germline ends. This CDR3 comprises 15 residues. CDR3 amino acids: CASSDPGLRANVLTF. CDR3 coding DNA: TGTGCCAGCAGCGATCCGGGACTTAGGGCCAACGTCCTGACTTTC.

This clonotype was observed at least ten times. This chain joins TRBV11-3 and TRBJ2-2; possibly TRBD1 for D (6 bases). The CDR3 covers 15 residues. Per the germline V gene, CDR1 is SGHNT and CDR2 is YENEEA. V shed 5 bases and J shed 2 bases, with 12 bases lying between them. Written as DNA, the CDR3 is TGTGCCAGCAGCGAGGGGGTCTCAAACACCGGGGAGCTGTTTTTT. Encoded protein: CASSEGVSNTGELFF.

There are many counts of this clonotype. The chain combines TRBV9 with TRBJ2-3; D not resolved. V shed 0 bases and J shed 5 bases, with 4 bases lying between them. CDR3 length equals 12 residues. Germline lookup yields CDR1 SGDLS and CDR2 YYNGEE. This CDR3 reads CASSVGLDTQYF. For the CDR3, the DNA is TGTGCCAGCAGCGTAGGGTTAGATACGCAGTATTTT.

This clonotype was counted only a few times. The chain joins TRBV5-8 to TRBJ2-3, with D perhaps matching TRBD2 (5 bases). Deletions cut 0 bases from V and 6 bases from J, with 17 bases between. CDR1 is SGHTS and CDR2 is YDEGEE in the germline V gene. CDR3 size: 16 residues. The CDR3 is CASSLVGVGKTDTQYF. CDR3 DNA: TGTGCCAGCAGCTTGGTGGGAGTGGGCAAAACGGATACGCAGTATTTT.

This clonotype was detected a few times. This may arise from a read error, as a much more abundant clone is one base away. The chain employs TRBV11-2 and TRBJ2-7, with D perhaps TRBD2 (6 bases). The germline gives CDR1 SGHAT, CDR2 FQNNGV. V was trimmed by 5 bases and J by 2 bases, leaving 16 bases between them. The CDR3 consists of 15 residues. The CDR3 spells CASSPTRGSTYEQYF. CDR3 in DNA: TGTGCCAGCAGCCCCACGCGGGGCAGCACCTACGAGCAGTACTTC.

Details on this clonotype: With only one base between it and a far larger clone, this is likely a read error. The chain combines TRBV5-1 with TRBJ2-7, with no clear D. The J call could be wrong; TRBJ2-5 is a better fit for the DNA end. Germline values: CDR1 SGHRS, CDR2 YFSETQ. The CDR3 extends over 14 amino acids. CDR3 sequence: CASSPETTEETQYF. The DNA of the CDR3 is TGCGCCAGCAGCCCCGAGACAACGGAAGAGACCCAGTACTTC.

This chain's CDR3 is CASSPEGGSAFF. CDR3 in DNA: TGCGCCAGCAGCCCGGAAGGGGGGTCGGCTTTCTTT. This chain connects TRBV5-1 to TRBJ1-1; tentative D call: TRBD1 (6 bases). Trimming shortened V by 4 bases and J by 11 bases, and 15 bases separated the two germline ends. In germline, CDR1 is SGHRS, CDR2 YFSETQ. The CDR3 runs to 12 residues. Based on the CDR3 plus reference TRBV5-1 and TRBJ1-1, the full variable domain is KAGVTQTPRYLIKTRGQQVTLSCSPISGHRSVSWYQQTPGQGLQFLFEYFSETQRNKGNFPGRFSGRQFSNSRSEMNVSTLELGDSALYLCASSPEGGSAFFGQGTRLTVV.

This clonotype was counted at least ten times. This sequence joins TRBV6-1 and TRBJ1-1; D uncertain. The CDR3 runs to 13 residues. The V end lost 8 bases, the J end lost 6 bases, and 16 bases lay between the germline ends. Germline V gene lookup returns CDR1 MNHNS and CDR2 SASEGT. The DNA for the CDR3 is TGTGCCAGCGCAAAGGCGGGCATCTCTGAAGCTTTCTTT. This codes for CASAKAGISEAFF.

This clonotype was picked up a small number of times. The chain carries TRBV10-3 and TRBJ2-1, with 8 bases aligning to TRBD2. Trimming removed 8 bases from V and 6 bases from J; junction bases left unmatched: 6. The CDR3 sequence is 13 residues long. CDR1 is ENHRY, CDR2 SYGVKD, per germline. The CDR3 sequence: CAIYRGGINEQFF. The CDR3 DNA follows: TGTGCCATCTACCGCGGGGGGATCAATGAGCAGTTCTTC.

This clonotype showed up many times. As DNA, the CDR3 is TGTGCCAGCAGTTCCGCGGGACAGGGTTGGACTGAAGCTTTCTTT. It encodes CASSSAGQGWTEAFF. This chain links TRBV6-1 with TRBJ1-1, with 9 positions matching TRBD1. V was pared by 5 bases and J by 5 bases, with 9 bases of the junction left unmatched. The CDR3 loop spans 15 amino acids. The germline V gene has CDR1 MNHNS and CDR2 SASEGT.

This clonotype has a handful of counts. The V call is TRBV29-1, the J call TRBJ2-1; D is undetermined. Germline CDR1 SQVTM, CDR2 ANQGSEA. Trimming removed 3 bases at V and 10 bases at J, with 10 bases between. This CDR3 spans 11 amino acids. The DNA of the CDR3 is TGCAGCGTTGATAAGGTTGGGGAGCAGTTCTTC. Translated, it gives CSVDKVGEQFF.

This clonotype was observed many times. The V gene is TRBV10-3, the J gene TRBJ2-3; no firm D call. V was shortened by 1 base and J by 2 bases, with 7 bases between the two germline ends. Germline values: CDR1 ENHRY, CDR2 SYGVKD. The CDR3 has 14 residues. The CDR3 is CAISEWANTDTQYF. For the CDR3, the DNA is TGTGCCATCAGTGAGTGGGCAAACACAGATACGCAGTATTTT.

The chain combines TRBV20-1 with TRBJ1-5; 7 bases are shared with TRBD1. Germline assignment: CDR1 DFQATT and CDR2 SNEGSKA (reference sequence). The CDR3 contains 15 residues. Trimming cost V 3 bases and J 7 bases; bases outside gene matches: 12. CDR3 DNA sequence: TGCAGTGCTAGGATTACAGGGGCCCCCAGGCAGCCCCAGCATTTT. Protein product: CSARITGAPRQPQHF.

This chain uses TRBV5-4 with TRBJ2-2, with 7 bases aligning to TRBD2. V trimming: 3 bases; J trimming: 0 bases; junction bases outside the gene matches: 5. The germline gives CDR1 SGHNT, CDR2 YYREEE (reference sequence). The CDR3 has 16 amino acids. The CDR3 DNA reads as TGTGCCAGCAGCTCGGCCGGGACTACGAACACCGGGGAGCTGTTTTTT. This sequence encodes CASSSAGTTNTGELFF.

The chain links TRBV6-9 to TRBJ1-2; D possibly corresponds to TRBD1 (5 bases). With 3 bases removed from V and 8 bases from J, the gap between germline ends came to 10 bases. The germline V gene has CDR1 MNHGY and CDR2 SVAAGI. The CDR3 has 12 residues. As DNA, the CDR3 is TGTGCCAGCAGTTACGGGTCAGGGGGCTACACCTTC. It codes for CASSYGSGGYTF.

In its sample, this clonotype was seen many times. The chain's CDR3 is CASSLRKAPYSNQPQHF. As DNA, the CDR3 is TGTGCCAGCAGTTTAAGGAAGGCACCTTATAGCAATCAGCCCCAGCATTTT. This chain uses TRBV28 with TRBJ1-5; unclear D gene. With 2 bases removed from V and 0 bases from J, the gap between germline ends came to 14 bases. This CDR3 region has 17 residues. Germline assignment: CDR1 MDHEN and CDR2 SYDVKM.

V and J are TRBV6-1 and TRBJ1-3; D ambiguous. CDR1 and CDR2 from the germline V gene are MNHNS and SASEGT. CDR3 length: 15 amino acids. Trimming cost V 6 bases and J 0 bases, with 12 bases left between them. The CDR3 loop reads CASSLTGPSGNTIYF. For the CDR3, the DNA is TGTGCCAGCAGCTTGACCGGACCCTCTGGAAACACCATATATTTT.

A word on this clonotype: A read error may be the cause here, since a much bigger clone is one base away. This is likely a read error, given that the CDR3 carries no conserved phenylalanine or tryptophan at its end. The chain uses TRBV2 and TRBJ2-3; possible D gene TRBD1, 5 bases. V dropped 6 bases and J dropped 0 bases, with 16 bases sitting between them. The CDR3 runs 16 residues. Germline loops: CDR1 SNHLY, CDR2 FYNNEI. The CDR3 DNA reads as TGTGCCAGCAGAGACCAAGGCAGGGCTAGCACAGATACGCAGTATTCT. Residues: CASRDQGRASTDTQYS.

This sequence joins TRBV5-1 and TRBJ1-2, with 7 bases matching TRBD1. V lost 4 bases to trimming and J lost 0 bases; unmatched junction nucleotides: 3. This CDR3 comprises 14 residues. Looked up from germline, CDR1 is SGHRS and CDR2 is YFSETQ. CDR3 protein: CASSGGQPNYGYTF. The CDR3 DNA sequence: TGCGCCAGCAGCGGGGGACAGCCTAACTATGGCTACACCTTC.

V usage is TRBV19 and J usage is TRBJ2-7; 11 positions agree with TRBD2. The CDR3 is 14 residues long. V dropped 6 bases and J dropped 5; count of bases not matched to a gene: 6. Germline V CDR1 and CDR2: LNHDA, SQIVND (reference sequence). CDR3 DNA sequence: TGTGCCAGTAGGATCGGGACTAGCGGCCACGAGCAGTACTTC. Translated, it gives CASRIGTSGHEQYF.

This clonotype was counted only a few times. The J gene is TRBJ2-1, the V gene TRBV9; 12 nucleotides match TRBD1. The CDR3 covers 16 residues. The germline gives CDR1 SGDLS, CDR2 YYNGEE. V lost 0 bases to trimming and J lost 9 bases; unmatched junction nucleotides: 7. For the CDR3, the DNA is TGTGCCAGCAGCGTAGGGGGGGGACAGGGGGCTTTTGAGCAGTTCTTC. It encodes CASSVGGGQGAFEQFF.

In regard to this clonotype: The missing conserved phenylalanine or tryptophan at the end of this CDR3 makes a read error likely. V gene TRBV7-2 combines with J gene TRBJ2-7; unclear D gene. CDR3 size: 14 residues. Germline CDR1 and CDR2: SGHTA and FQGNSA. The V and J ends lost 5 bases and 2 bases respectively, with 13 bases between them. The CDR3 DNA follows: TGTGCCAGCAGCCGAACCCCGGTAACCTACGAGCAGTACCTC. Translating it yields CASSRTPVTYEQYL.

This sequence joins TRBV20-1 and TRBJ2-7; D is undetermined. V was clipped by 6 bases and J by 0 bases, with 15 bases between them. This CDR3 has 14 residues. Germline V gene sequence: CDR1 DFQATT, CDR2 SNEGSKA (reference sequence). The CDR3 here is CSARSTRSSYEQYF. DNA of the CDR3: TGCAGTGCCCGATCGACGCGGAGCTCCTACGAGCAGTACTTC.

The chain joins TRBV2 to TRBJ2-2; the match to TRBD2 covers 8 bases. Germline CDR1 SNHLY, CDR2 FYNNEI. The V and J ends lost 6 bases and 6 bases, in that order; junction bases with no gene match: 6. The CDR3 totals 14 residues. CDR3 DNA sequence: TGTGCCAGCAGGATGGCGGGAGGTGCCGGGGAGCTGTTTTTT. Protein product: CASRMAGGAGELFF.

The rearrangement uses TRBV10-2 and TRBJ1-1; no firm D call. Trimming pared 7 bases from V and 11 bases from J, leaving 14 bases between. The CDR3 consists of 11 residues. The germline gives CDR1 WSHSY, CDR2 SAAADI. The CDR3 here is CASTSGGRAFF. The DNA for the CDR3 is TGCGCCAGCACGTCGGGCGGGCGGGCTTTCTTT.